These 8 T cell receptor beta chains share one sample of origin, sequenced in a study of PD-L1 blockade in urothelial cancer. Using immunoSEQ multiplex PCR, the repertoire was profiled, and TCRdb retains in-frame clones only, with some absent. The sample records some 71,000 clones, roughly 91% being singletons. This material consisted of PBMCs, taken around atezolizumab (anti-PD-L1) treatment. These receptors all come from a man aged 60 to 75 with urothelial cancer.

The rearrangement links TRBV14 to TRBJ2-7, with 8 bases identical to TRBD1. This CDR3 is built from 17 residues. V was pared by 2 bases and J by 3 bases, with 12 bases of the junction left unmatched. The V gene's germline CDR1 is SGHDN and CDR2 FVKESK. The CDR3 is CASSQSLSWTGFYEQYF. The CDR3 DNA follows: TGTGCCAGCAGCCAATCTCTCTCTTGGACAGGGTTCTACGAGCAGTACTTC.

V is TRBV6-5 and J is TRBJ2-6; the D gene is possibly TRBD2 (6 bases). Between the trimmed V and J ends, which lost 6 bases and 2 bases, there was a span of 11 bases. The CDR3 is 15 amino acids. Germline CDR1 is MNHEY and CDR2 is SVGAGI. This chain's CDR3 is CASSSGGAGANVLTF. DNA of the CDR3: TGTGCCAGCAGCTCCGGCGGGGCTGGGGCCAACGTCCTGACTTTC.

The chain joins TRBV7-9 to TRBJ1-1, with 7 bases that match TRBD1. Germline V gives CDR1 SEHNR, CDR2 FQNEAQ (reference sequence). V trimming: 0 bases; J trimming: 6 bases; junction bases outside the gene matches: 7. CDR3 size: 15 residues. CDR3 in amino acids: CASSLAPQGRPEAFF. In DNA form, the CDR3 reads TGTGCCAGCAGCTTAGCGCCACAGGGGCGACCTGAAGCTTTCTTT.

The J gene is TRBJ2-7, the V gene TRBV6-1; D is possibly TRBD2 (7 bases). Germline V lookup: CDR1 MNHNS, CDR2 SASEGT. Trimming removed 3 bases from V and 5 bases from J, with 23 bases in between. The CDR3 spans 17 residues. CDR3 sequence (DNA): TGTGCCAGCAGTGAGCCTCCCCTGGGGGGGCCCGCCAACGAGCAGTACTTC. This encodes CASSEPPLGGPANEQYF.

The chain has TRBV7-2 and TRBJ2-2; 9 nucleotides agree with TRBD1. Germline CDR1 is SGHTA and CDR2 is FQGNSA. The ends lost 5 bases at V and 6 bases at J; junction bases unmatched: 4. There are 14 residues in the CDR3. In DNA, the CDR3 is TGTGCCAGCAGCGGGGACAGGGTCGCCGGGGAGCTGTTTTTT. Amino acid sequence: CASSGDRVAGELFF.

V gene TRBV5-1 combines with J gene TRBJ1-1; D gene unclear. V was pared by 4 bases and J by 3 bases, with 13 bases between. The CDR3 has 14 residues. Germline V lookup: CDR1 SGHRS, CDR2 YFSETQ. This CDR3 reads CASSLSGWYTEAFF. The CDR3 DNA sequence: TGCGCCAGCAGCCTGTCCGGGTGGTACACTGAAGCTTTCTTT.

The chain carries TRBV6-1 and TRBJ2-1; TRBD1 matches at 7 bases. CDR1 is MNHNS, CDR2 SASEGT, per germline. CDR3 length: 13 residues. J lost 0 bases, V lost 11 bases, and 4 bases had no gene match. The CDR3 here is CAGTGDSYNEQFF. The CDR3 region has the DNA TGTGCCGGTACAGGGGACTCCTACAATGAGCAGTTCTTC.

This clone was counted once. The chain recombines TRBV5-1 with TRBJ1-2, with 10 nucleotides matching TRBD1. Germline CDR1 is SGHRS and CDR2 is YFSETQ. CDR3 length: 14 residues. V gave up 4 bases and J gave up 4 bases; unmatched junction bases: 4. The CDR3 region has the DNA TGCGCCAGCAGCGTGGGACAGGGGCCCTATGGCTACACCTTC. Protein sequence: CASSVGQGPYGYTF.